Ten or more counts support the clone carrying this T cell receptor beta chain. The antigen is undetermined. The data belong to a study of CD8 T cells in ankylosing spondylitis. TCRdb recomputed calls from the 5' RACE reads with MiXCR, one row per CDR3 protein. The data show 500,000 to 550,000 distinct CDR3 sequences, more than 9.5% seen once. Findings of the study overall: There was reportedly significant enrichment of clones that were disease-linked in matched ankylosing spondylitis synovial fluid. A TCR beta motif of fewer than 10 highly homologous variants seemed to mark ankylosing spondylitis blood.

The CDR3 totals 16 residues. Per germline, CDR1 SGHAT and CDR2 FQNNGV. V shed 2 bases and J 4 bases; nucleotides not matched to a gene: 10. The J gene is TRBJ2-7, the V gene TRBV11-2, with 8 bases aligning to TRBD1. Sequenced sample: blood, either unsorted or a sorted T cell fraction (not recorded which). The TCR sequence derives from a male donor with ankylosing spondylitis. CDR3 sequence reads: CASSLSTGNRGYEQYV. CDR3 coding DNA: TGTGCCAGCAGCTTATCAACCGGGAACAGGGGGTACGAGCAGTACGTC.